Listed here are 14 T cell receptor beta chains from one sample, sequenced in a study of shared clonotypes between healthy human individuals. Some clones are missing from TCRdb's copy, which holds only in-frame ones; the method was immunoSEQ multiplex PCR. This sample has 2,100,000 or so clones, with more than 90% found just once. The sequencing input was naive CD4+ T cells sorted from blood. As to subset: CD45RA+ positively selected. All receptors come from a young man in good health.

Concerning this clone: This sample also contains other DNA sequences that code for the same CDR3. The chain has TRBV5-1 and TRBJ2-7; D might be TRBD2 (6 bases). The CDR3 consists of 16 residues. V was cut by 0 bases and J by 0 bases, with 13 bases left in between. Germline V CDR1 and CDR2: SGHRS, YFSETQ. The CDR3 region is CASSLGGAANSYEQYF. The CDR3 coding sequence is TGCGCCAGCAGCTTGGGCGGGGCAGCTAACTCCTACGAGCAGTACTTC. The full variable domain, with the rest looked up from reference TRBV5-1 and TRBJ2-7, is KAGVTQTPRYLIKTRGQQVTLSCSPISGHRSVSWYQQTPGQGLQFLFEYFSETQRNKGNFPGRFSGRQFSNSRSEMNVSTLELGDSALYLCASSLGGAANSYEQYFGPGTRLTVT.

The chain has TRBV30 and TRBJ2-5; TRBD2 is a possible D gene (6 bases). Germline lookup yields CDR1 GTSNPN and CDR2 SVGIG (reference sequence). The CDR3 is 11 residues long. Between the trimmed V and J ends, which lost 4 bases and 7 bases, there was a span of 10 bases. The CDR3 sequence: CAWTPGGTQYF. In nucleotides, the CDR3 is TGTGCCTGGACCCCCGGGGGGACCCAGTACTTC.

The chain is built from TRBV2 and TRBJ2-4; tentatively, D is TRBD1 (6 bases). V was shortened by 5 bases and J by 7 bases, with 9 bases between the two germline ends. The germline gives CDR1 SNHLY, CDR2 FYNNEI. The length of the CDR3 is 12 residues. The CDR3 reads CASSLGGNIQYF. The CDR3 DNA follows: TGTGCCAGCAGTTTAGGGGGTAACATTCAGTACTTC.

This chain links TRBV18 with TRBJ2-7, with a tentative D call TRBD1 (6 bases). CDR1 and CDR2 (germline): KGHSH, LQKENI. The CDR3 runs 16 residues. Trimming shortened V by 0 bases and J by 3 bases, and 15 bases separated the two germline ends. Here the CDR3 reads CASSPPSGTTIYEQYF. DNA of the CDR3: TGTGCCAGCTCACCACCATCCGGGACAACGATCTACGAGCAGTACTTC. The complete variable domain, with remaining parts taken from reference TRBV18 and TRBJ2-7, reads NAGVMQNPRHLVRRRGQEARLRCSPMKGHSHVYWYRQLPEEGLKFMVYLQKENIIDESGMPKERFSAEFPKEGPSILRIQQVVRGDSAAYFCASSPPSGTTIYEQYFGPGTRLTVT.

A remark on this clone: Other DNA sequences in this specimen translate into the identical CDR3. The chain is built from TRBV30 and TRBJ1-1; unclear D gene. There are 13 residues in the CDR3. V lost 0 bases, J lost 1 base, and 6 bases lay in between. The germline V gene has CDR1 GTSNPN and CDR2 SVGIG (reference sequence). CDR3 sequence: CAWSVSRNTEAFF. Here the CDR3 DNA reads TGTGCCTGGAGTGTCTCTCGGAACACTGAAGCTTTCTTT.

V usage is TRBV18 and J usage is TRBJ2-6; D is unresolved. Trimming pared 5 bases from V and 5 bases from J, leaving 13 bases between. CDR1 is KGHSH and CDR2 is LQKENI in the germline V gene. CDR3 size: 15 residues. The CDR3 sequence: CASSTTALWANVLTF. Written as DNA, the CDR3 is TGTGCCAGCTCAACAACCGCTCTTTGGGCCAACGTCCTGACTTTC.

DNA for the CDR3: TGTGCCAGCAGCGTTCTCCGGGACAGGTTAATCTACAATGAGCAGTTCTTC. This codes for CASSVLRDRLIYNEQFF. V usage is TRBV2 and J usage is TRBJ2-1; TRBD1 matches at 8 bases. J gave up 3 bases and V 6 bases, and 13 bases lay outside the gene matches. This CDR3 comprises 17 residues. Germline CDR1 and CDR2: SNHLY and FYNNEI.

With respect to this clone: Other DNA sequences in this sample translate to the same CDR3. The V gene is TRBV5-6, the J gene TRBJ2-1; no firm D call. Trimming shortened V by 0 bases and J by 1 base, and 2 bases separated the two germline ends. The CDR3 is made up of 13 amino acids. Per germline, CDR1 SGHDT and CDR2 YYEEEE. Written as DNA, the CDR3 is TGTGCCAGCAGCTTGGCTTCCTACAATGAGCAGTTCTTC. Protein product: CASSLASYNEQFF. Full variable domain (missing parts from reference TRBV5-6 and TRBJ2-1): DAGVTQSPTHLIKTRGQQVTLRCSPKSGHDTVSWYQQALGQGPQFIFQYYEEEERQRGNFPDRFSGHQFPNYSSELNVNALLLGDSALYLCASSLASYNEQFFGPGTRLTVL.

The genes are TRBV6-6 and TRBJ2-5; TRBD2 is a possible D gene (6 bases). V was clipped by 0 bases and J by 1 base, with 6 bases between them. The CDR3 extends over 14 amino acids. The V gene's germline CDR1 is MNHNY and CDR2 SVGAGI (reference sequence). The CDR3 DNA sequence: TGTGCCAGCAGTTACTCGACTAGCCAAGAGACCCAGTACTTC. This gives the protein CASSYSTSQETQYF.

The CDR3 is CSVEGLAGVETQYF. The CDR3 nucleotides are TGCAGCGTTGAGGGACTAGCGGGAGTGGAGACCCAGTACTTC. The chain employs TRBV29-1 and TRBJ2-5; 14 nucleotides align to TRBD2. Germline lookup yields CDR1 SQVTM and CDR2 ANQGSEA. Trimming removed 3 bases from V and 5 bases from J; junction bases left unmatched: 2. CDR3 size: 14 residues.

This clone was counted a single time. This chain connects TRBV25-1 to TRBJ1-1; tentatively, D is TRBD1 (5 bases). V dropped 7 bases and J dropped 4 bases, with 16 bases sitting between them. The length of the CDR3 is 14 residues. The germline V gene encodes CDR1 MGHDK and CDR2 SYGVNS. This chain's CDR3 is CASMRGWASTEAFF. The CDR3 bases are TGTGCCAGCATGAGGGGATGGGCGAGCACTGAAGCTTTCTTT. Full variable domain (remainder filled in from reference TRBV25-1 and TRBJ1-1): EADIYQTPRYLVIGTGKKITLECSQTMGHDKMYWYQQDPGMELHLIHYSYGVNSTEKGDLSSESTVSRIRTEHFPLTLESARPSHTSQYLCASMRGWASTEAFFGQGTRLTVV.

In DNA form, the CDR3 reads TGTGCCTGGACGGACGGAGGAAACACCATATATTTT. Translating gives CAWTDGGNTIYF. The chain has TRBV30 and TRBJ1-3; no reliable D call. V was shortened by 4 bases and J by 4 bases, with 8 bases between the two germline ends. This CDR3 has 12 residues. Germline-derived CDR1 and CDR2 are GTSNPN and SVGIG (reference sequence).

V is TRBV6-1 and J is TRBJ2-7, with 13 bases that match TRBD2. Germline V gene sequence: CDR1 MNHNS, CDR2 SASEGT. The CDR3 has 19 amino acids. The V gene end was trimmed by 2 bases and the J gene end by 7 bases; junction bases not matched to a gene: 17. The CDR3, as DNA: TGTGCCAGCAGTGAAAGGACTAGCGGGAGAATTGGCCCTGGAGGGGAGCAGTACTTC. Its translation is CASSERTSGRIGPGGEQYF.

This clone was counted between two and nine times. The chain is built from TRBV6-5 and TRBJ1-1; the match to TRBD1 covers 8 bases. This CDR3 is built from 13 residues. Trimming at V came to 6 bases and at J to 1 base, leaving 1 base not matched to a gene. Germline CDR1 and CDR2: MNHEY and SVGAGI. CDR3 amino acids: CASRGQANTEAFF. The CDR3 coding sequence is TGTGCCAGCAGGGGACAGGCGAACACTGAAGCTTTCTTT.